These 8 T cell receptor beta chains were sequenced from one sample in a study of immune evolution from preneoplasia to lung adenocarcinoma. Here immunoSEQ multiplex PCR was the method, and the copy in TCRdb shows in-frame clones only, minus some. The sample consists of about 13,000 clones, roughly 80% of them appearing once. The specimen sequenced was FFPE minimally invasive lung adenocarcinoma tissue. These receptors all stem from a person aged 70 to 79 with lung adenocarcinoma.

The gene calls are TRBV6-6 and TRBJ1-4, with D uncertain. V was trimmed by 1 base and J by 8 bases, leaving 14 bases between them. Germline V lookup: CDR1 MNHNY, CDR2 SVGAGI (reference sequence). The CDR3 loop spans 15 amino acids. CDR3 sequence reads: CASSYLGLAEEKLFF. Written as DNA, the CDR3 is TGTGCCAGCAGTTACTTAGGCCTCGCGGAGGAAAAACTGTTTTTT.

The chain carries TRBV11-3 and TRBJ2-7; 8 positions agree with TRBD2. V lost 4 bases, J lost 12 bases, and 17 bases stayed unmatched. There are 15 residues in the CDR3. Germline V lookup: CDR1 SGHNT, CDR2 YENEEA. The DNA of the CDR3 is TGTGCCAGCAGCTCCTTAGCGGGGCCCTACGGGCGAGGGTACTTC. Translating gives CASSSLAGPYGRGYF.

V is TRBV18 and J is TRBJ2-5; 7 bases are shared with TRBD1. V lost 3 bases to trimming and J lost 3 bases; unmatched junction nucleotides: 1. The CDR3 runs to 13 residues. Germline V gene data show CDR1 as KGHSH and CDR2 as LQKENI. CDR3 region: CASSPGQKETQYF. CDR3 sequence (DNA): TGTGCCAGCTCACCGGGACAGAAAGAGACCCAGTACTTC.

The table lists this clone with a few counts. This chain uses TRBV11-2 with TRBJ2-1; D might be TRBD2 (6 bases). The V end lost 1 base, the J end lost 10 bases, and 11 bases lay between the germline ends. The V gene's germline CDR1 is SGHAT and CDR2 FQNNGV. The CDR3 consists of 13 residues. In DNA form, the CDR3 reads TGTGCCAGCAGCTTAGCGCGTGCGGGAGAGCAGTTCTTC. This encodes CASSLARAGEQFF.

This clone is labeled as medium-sized. V usage is TRBV18 and J usage is TRBJ2-5; D uncertain. Trimming removed 5 bases from V and 2 bases from J, with 9 bases in between. Germline CDR1 is KGHSH and CDR2 is LQKENI. The CDR3 has 13 amino acids. CDR3 in amino acids: CASSLTEQETQYF. CDR3 DNA: TGTGCCAGCTCATTGACGGAGCAAGAGACCCAGTACTTC.

The V gene is TRBV5-1, the J gene TRBJ2-3, with D unclear. The CDR3 totals 14 residues. Trimming cost V 0 bases and J 4 bases, with 9 bases left between them. CDR1 SGHRS and CDR2 YFSETQ come from the germline V gene. The CDR3 here is CASSLGQDPDTQYF. CDR3 coding DNA: TGCGCCAGCAGCTTGGGGCAGGATCCAGATACGCAGTATTTT.

This clone was observed a handful of times. The V and J genes are TRBV28 and TRBJ1-4; D call uncertain. CDR3 size: 11 residues. Germline loops: CDR1 MDHEN, CDR2 SYDVKM. With 4 bases removed from V and 5 bases from J, the gap between germline ends came to 2 bases. CDR3 sequence (DNA): TGTGCCAGCAGTTCGAATGAAAAACTGTTTTTT. Its translation is CASSSNEKLFF.

The rearrangement links TRBV6-1 to TRBJ1-5; 10 nucleotides line up with TRBD1. This CDR3 spans 17 amino acids. V lost 4 bases and J lost 4; bases outside the gene matches: 10. Per germline, CDR1 MNHNS and CDR2 SASEGT. CDR3 amino acids: CASSGGTGEKGNQPQHF. The CDR3 nucleotides read TGTGCCAGCAGTGGCGGGACAGGGGAAAAGGGGAATCAGCCCCAGCATTTT.